This T cell receptor (beta chain) was sequenced in a study of T cell responses to AZD1222 COVID-19 vaccine (dated by TCRdb to the early 2020s). Looking at the study overall: AZD1222 recipients whose second dose came at about 4 weeks and those whose second dose came at about 12 weeks were combined into one group, since spike-specific TCR depth and breadth did not differ between the two schedules. A total of over 230 trial participants underwent TCR sequencing, of whom 207 received two doses of AZD1222 and approximately 25 received two doses of the MenACWY control vaccine. Trial participants were enrolled into age subgroups of 18-55, 56-69 and 70-plus years, which contained about 150, 27 and 61 TCR-sequenced participants, respectively.

The time point label here, explained by the study, means: baseline before first vaccination. Vaccinee samples came from UK trials COV001 and COV002, including a single-blind randomized controlled phase 2/3 trial of AZD1222 (ChAdOx1 nCoV-19) in healthy adults. Trial participant PBMC samples were collected at day 0 and day 28 after the second dose for TCRbeta chain sequencing. The CDR3 regions of human TCRbeta chains were subjected to immunosequencing. On the authors' methods: Repertoire TCRs were checked for matches against a reference library of SARS-CoV-2-specific TCRs that had been generated using the MIRA antigen-specificity platform. Breadth meant the fraction of unique TCRs that were SARS-CoV-2-associated, whereas depth meant the fraction of total T cells that were SARS-CoV-2-associated. Using the MIRA data, every spike-specific TCR was mapped to the spike region that the TCR reacted to and assigned to either a CD4 or a CD8 class. Log10-transformed breadth and depth values were compared by one-way ANOVA with Sidak's multiple comparisons tests. TCRdb took over this immuneACCESS table, retaining in-frame rearrangements with V and J assigned. Such tables are incomplete; in checked studies, under half of the missing clones stem from an unresolved V gene, and the remainder is unexplained. V, J and clone size derive from that table, while D and trimming were established from the DNA sequence. This sample lists 130,000 to 150,000 clones; around 91% were detected once. The ten largest make up roughly 5.5% of the sample.

A word on this clone: Its antigen has not been determined. No clone much larger than this one lies a single base away; base qualities are absent.

V drops 6 bases and J drops 0 bases, leaving 11 bases in between. The CDR3 sequence holds 15 residues, the cysteine and phenylalanine included. Only CDR3 DNA is held: 45 bases, read in frame from base 1. According to the germline V gene, CDR1 reads SGHTA and CDR2 reads FQGTGA. What the study reported, not specific to this receptor: No day 14 peak-response samples were available, so repertoires were characterized only after the peak T cell response. Conclusions about previously exposed vaccinees were limited because only a handful of AZD1222 recipients were SARS-CoV-2 seropositive at baseline. After two AZD1222 doses, spike-specific TCR breadth and depth were significantly higher than at day 0 and than in MenACWY recipients. The vaccine-associated CD4 TCRs covered the entire spike protein, and the dominant responses fell in regions 160-218 and 743-854. The 56-69-year group was small, and its depth increase did not reach significance, likely because of low power. Reportedly, close to half of the unique spike-specific TCRs recognized epitopes lying outside the regions that are mutated in the B.1.351 and B.1.1.7 variants. Most participants were white British and females outnumbered males, and the authors suggested that clonal diversity may have been underestimated.

In this chain, TRBV7-3 is recombined with TRBJ2-2, with the D segment possibly TRBD1 or TRBD2, each aligning over 5 bases. The receptor's source is an adult in good health. The material was peripheral blood, obtained on day 0 of AZD1222 vaccination. CDR3 region: CASRPGTANTGELFF. The sequenced DNA: TGTGCCAGCAGACCCGGGACGGCGAACACCGGGGAGCTGTTTTTT.